The 10 T cell receptor beta chains presented below share a single source sample, sequenced in a study of response to subunit inactivated influenza vaccine. A single record per CDR3 protein comes from TCRdb applying MiXCR to the RT-PCR reads. The table lists under 950,000 distinct CDR3 sequences, around 20% of them singletons. The source material was PBMCs from blood, sampled less than 6 days after vaccination. The receptors were sampled from a man aged 45-65 years who received an inactivated influenza vaccine.

In its sample, this clonotype was seen many times. V gene TRBV4-3 combines with J gene TRBJ2-7; D may correspond to TRBD1 or TRBD2 (5 bases each). The V gene's germline CDR1 is LGHNA and CDR2 YSLEER. This CDR3 region has 16 residues. Trimming shortened V by 0 bases and J by 4 bases, and 16 bases separated the two germline ends. Here the CDR3 reads CASSQDSSRGVYEQYF. The CDR3 bases are TGCGCCAGCAGCCAAGATTCTTCCCGAGGGGTTTACGAGCAGTACTTC.

The CDR3 sequence: CASSLAGIDEQFF. The CDR3 nucleotides read TGTGCCAGCAGTTTAGCGGGGATCGATGAGCAGTTCTTC. The rearrangement joins TRBV28 to TRBJ2-1; possible D gene TRBD2, 6 bases. Trimming cost V 2 bases and J 8 bases, with 10 bases left between them. CDR1 MDHEN and CDR2 SYDVKM come from the germline V gene. The CDR3 sequence is 13 residues long.

The chain uses TRBV7-2 and TRBJ2-7, with D maybe TRBD2 (5 bases). The CDR3 length is 13 residues. CDR1 and CDR2 (germline): SGHTA, FQGNSA. Trimming stripped 5 bases from V and 3 bases from J, with 11 bases between. CDR3 nucleotide sequence: TGTGCCAGCAGCAAAGCGGCTAGCTACGAGCAGTACTTC. Its protein is CASSKAASYEQYF.

This chain links TRBV5-5 with TRBJ2-7; 7 bases are a match to TRBD2. The CDR3 extends over 14 amino acids. Germline lookup yields CDR1 SGHKS and CDR2 YYEKEE (reference sequence). With V trimmed by 3 bases and J by 4 bases, 7 bases remained unmatched. CDR3 sequence (DNA): TGTGCCAGCAGCTACGGCGGGAGCGGGTACGAGCAGTACTTC. Translation gives CASSYGGSGYEQYF.

The chain has TRBV10-3 and TRBJ1-6, with D possibly matching TRBD1 (6 bases). V was shortened by 3 bases and J by 3 bases, with 9 bases between the two germline ends. CDR1 and CDR2 from the germline V gene are ENHRY and SYGVKD. The CDR3 sequence is 15 residues long. The DNA for the CDR3 is TGTGCCATCAGTGATACAGGGCTCTATAATTCACCCCTCCACTTT. Protein sequence: CAISDTGLYNSPLHF.

The chain combines TRBV27 with TRBJ2-1; 7 nucleotides match TRBD1. V lost 5 bases, J lost 7 bases, and 11 bases stayed unmatched. Looked up from germline, CDR1 is MNHEY and CDR2 is SMNVEV (reference sequence). The CDR3 contains 15 residues. CDR3 loop: CASSPDRVGRNEQFF. The CDR3 DNA reads TGTGCCAGCAGTCCCGACAGGGTGGGTCGGAATGAGCAGTTCTTC.

This clonotype was counted at least ten times. J is TRBJ2-7 and V is TRBV7-2; 7 positions agree with TRBD1. With 0 bases clipped from V and 3 bases from J, the junction kept 2 bases outside the gene matches. Germline V gene data show CDR1 as SGHTA and CDR2 as FQGNSA. There are 14 residues in the CDR3. CDR3 loop: CASSLAGQLYEQYF. For the CDR3, the DNA is TGTGCCAGCAGCTTAGCGGGACAGCTCTACGAGCAGTACTTC.

The J gene is TRBJ1-5, the V gene TRBV6-2 or TRBV6-3; D gene uncertain. Germline-derived CDR1 and CDR2 are MNHEY and SVGEGT. CDR3 length equals 13 residues. V was pared by 2 bases and J by 9 bases, with 11 bases between. CDR3 DNA sequence: TGTGCCAGCAGTTACGTCGAGGGTCTGCCCCAGCATTTT. It translates to CASSYVEGLPQHF.

The CDR3 loop reads CSARRPSGTGELFF. The CDR3 DNA sequence: TGCAGTGCTAGAAGGCCTAGCGGGACCGGGGAGCTGTTTTTT. This sequence joins TRBV20-1 and TRBJ2-2; TRBD2 matches at 8 bases. CDR3 size: 14 residues. V lost 2 bases, J lost 5 bases, and 4 bases stayed unmatched. Germline V gene lookup returns CDR1 DFQATT and CDR2 SNEGSKA (reference sequence).

This clonotype was observed a handful of times. The V call is TRBV5-6, the J call TRBJ1-1, with D uncertain. With 2 bases removed from V and 8 bases from J, the gap between germline ends came to 10 bases. Per the germline V gene, CDR1 is SGHDT and CDR2 is YYEEEE. The CDR3 covers 12 residues. This CDR3 reads CASSLYGSEAFF. The CDR3 DNA reads TGTGCCAGCAGCTTATACGGGAGCGAAGCTTTCTTT.